This entry is about one T cell receptor beta chain. The assay was immunoSEQ multiplex PCR, and TCRdb's table has in-frame clones only and misses some. Of approximately 220,000 clones in the sample, 75% to 90% were seen once. Per the germline V gene, CDR1 is SGHRS and CDR2 is YFSETQ. V lost 5 bases to trimming and J lost 8 bases, with 14 bases between them. The CDR3 runs to 13 residues. These data come from a study of blood T cell repertoires in COVID-19. Sequencing was carried out using PBMCs or T cells enriched from blood (not recorded which). V usage is TRBV5-1 and J usage is TRBJ2-1, with a tentative D call TRBD2 (5 bases). This sequence originates from a man aged 25-45 years who had recovered from COVID-19. The CDR3 sequence is CASRERTGDEQFF. CDR3 bases: TGCGCCAGCAGGGAGCGGACTGGAGATGAGCAGTTCTTC.